A single sample gave rise to the 21 T cell receptor beta chains below, sequenced in a study of blood T cell repertoires in COVID-19. The data were produced by immunoSEQ multiplex PCR, yet TCRdb's version contains in-frame clones alone and is incomplete. The sample has more than 300,000 clones, more than 75% seen once. The source material was PBMCs or T cells enriched from blood (not recorded which). The receptors come from a woman aged 18 to 35 who had recovered from COVID-19.

The chain has TRBV19 and TRBJ1-6; 10 bases are a match to TRBD1. With 7 bases clipped from V and 7 bases from J, the junction kept 13 bases outside the gene matches. Germline lookup yields CDR1 LNHDA and CDR2 SQIVND (reference sequence). This CDR3 region has 17 residues. CDR3 in amino acids: CASTSLGDRGPNSPLHF. CDR3 DNA: TGTGCCAGTACCTCTCTGGGGGACAGGGGCCCCAATTCACCCCTCCACTTT.

The CDR3 reads CASSLYRGNEQYF. The CDR3 DNA is TGTGCCAGCAGTTTGTACAGGGGGAACGAGCAGTACTTC. The genes are TRBV27 and TRBJ2-7; 8 nucleotides line up with TRBD1. Germline V gives CDR1 MNHEY, CDR2 SMNVEV (reference sequence). The CDR3 consists of 13 residues. V lost 3 bases, J lost 5 bases, and 3 bases stayed unmatched.

The chain carries TRBV6-5 and TRBJ2-6; D is possibly TRBD2 (5 bases). The V and J ends lost 7 bases and 2 bases respectively, with 9 bases between them. Germline lookup yields CDR1 MNHEY and CDR2 SVGAGI. The CDR3 runs to 14 residues. CDR3 residues: CASIRGPGANVLTF. The DNA for the CDR3 is TGTGCCAGCATTCGGGGTCCTGGGGCCAACGTCCTGACTTTC.

The chain has TRBV28 and TRBJ1-4; a weak D match, TRBD1 (5 bases). V was trimmed by 7 bases and J by 10 bases, leaving 22 bases between them. Germline V gene data show CDR1 as MDHEN and CDR2 as SYDVKM. The CDR3 has 15 residues. The CDR3 nucleotides read TGTGCCAGCATCGATGCCAGGGATTACTTAGGAAAACTGTTTTTT. Translated, it gives CASIDARDYLGKLFF.

A single count supports this clone. This rearrangement joins TRBV15 to TRBJ2-7; a possible D gene is TRBD1 (6 bases). V gave up 6 bases and J gave up 4 bases, with 16 bases separating them. The CDR3 sequence is 14 residues long. The germline gives CDR1 LNHNV, CDR2 YYDKDF (reference sequence). The CDR3 spells CATSLPGAPYEQYF. In DNA form, the CDR3 reads TGTGCCACCAGTCTCCCAGGGGCGCCTTACGAGCAGTACTTC.

This clone turned up a few times. The chain recombines TRBV7-9 with TRBJ1-2; D is ambiguous. Looked up from germline, CDR1 is SEHNR and CDR2 is FQNEAQ (reference sequence). This CDR3 comprises 11 residues. Trimming removed 5 bases from V and 8 bases from J, with 9 bases in between. The CDR3 region is CASSPGRGYTF. The CDR3 nucleotides read TGTGCCAGCAGCCCGGGGAGGGGCTACACCTTC.

This chain joins TRBV7-3 and TRBJ1-2, with 7 bases aligning to TRBD1. The length of the CDR3 is 15 residues. V gave up 0 bases and J gave up 4 bases; unmatched junction bases: 5. CDR1 is SGHTA and CDR2 is FQGTGA in the germline V gene. The CDR3 is CASSLTSQGVYGYTF. CDR3 in DNA: TGTGCCAGCAGCTTAACGTCCCAGGGGGTCTATGGCTACACCTTC.

There are a few counts of this clone. The chain has TRBV24-1 and TRBJ2-6; D remains unclear. Germline-derived CDR1 and CDR2 are KGHDR and SFDVKD. V was pared by 4 bases and J by 4 bases, with 16 bases between. This CDR3 spans 17 amino acids. The CDR3 loop is CATSDSFPGSGANVLTF. The CDR3 coding sequence is TGTGCCACCAGTGACAGCTTCCCAGGCTCAGGGGCCAACGTCCTGACTTTC.

This clone was seen once. V usage is TRBV2 and J usage is TRBJ1-4; TRBD1 matches at 8 bases. Looked up from germline, CDR1 is SNHLY and CDR2 is FYNNEI. Trimming cost V 4 bases and J 8 bases; bases outside gene matches: 9. This CDR3 is 15 amino acids long. In DNA, the CDR3 is TGTGCCAGCAGTGGCCAACAGGGGGGAGGAGAAAAACTGTTTTTT. This encodes CASSGQQGGGEKLFF.

The rearrangement joins TRBV12-3 or TRBV12-4 to TRBJ1-1, with 9 bases matching TRBD1. This CDR3 comprises 13 residues. The V gene end was trimmed by 6 bases and the J gene end by 4 bases; junction bases not matched to a gene: 3. Here the CDR3 reads CASRGDRATEAFF. The CDR3 region has the DNA TGTGCCAGCAGGGGGGACAGGGCCACTGAAGCTTTCTTT.

This chain connects TRBV11-1 to TRBJ1-2; 7 nucleotides line up with TRBD1. The V and J ends lost 6 bases and 3 bases, in that order; junction bases with no gene match: 4. From germline, CDR1 is SGHAT and CDR2 FQDESV (reference sequence). CDR3 length: 13 amino acids. DNA of the CDR3: TGTGCCAGCAGTCCCCAGGGGGACTATGGCTACACCTTC. This encodes CASSPQGDYGYTF.

CDR3 amino acids: CASSYVQAPGEPLHF. The CDR3 bases are TGTGCCAGCAGTTACGTACAGGCGCCGGGGGAACCCCTCCACTTT. The chain employs TRBV6-5 and TRBJ1-6; maybe TRBD1 (5 bases). Per germline, CDR1 MNHEY and CDR2 SVGAGI. With 2 bases removed from V and 12 bases from J, the gap between germline ends came to 17 bases. This CDR3 has 15 residues.

This clone was counted only a few times. This rearrangement joins TRBV11-2 to TRBJ1-1, with no clear D. V lost 6 bases and J lost 1, with 9 bases in between. This CDR3 spans 13 amino acids. The germline V gene has CDR1 SGHAT and CDR2 FQNNGV. For the CDR3, the DNA is TGTGCCAGCAGACCGCTCGGGAACACTGAAGCTTTCTTT. It translates to CASRPLGNTEAFF.

This clone came up a few times. The CDR3 region has the DNA TGTGCCTGGAGTGGGATCACAGGGTTTGGGTATGGCTACACCTTC. Residues: CAWSGITGFGYGYTF. This rearrangement joins TRBV30 to TRBJ1-2; D may be TRBD1 (6 bases). CDR3 length: 15 residues. Germline CDR1 reads GTSNPN; CDR2 reads SVGIG (reference sequence). Trimming pared 1 base from V and 5 bases from J, leaving 17 bases between. Looking up the rest from reference TRBV30 and TRBJ1-2 gives the full variable domain: SQTIHQWPATLVQPVGSPLSLECTVEGTSNPNLYWYRQAAGRGLQLLFYSVGIGQISSEVPQNLSASRPQDRQFILSSKKLLLSDSGFYLCAWSGITGFGYGYTFGSGTRLTVV.

Details on this clone: The sample carries other DNA sequences with the same CDR3. The rearrangement uses TRBV29-1 and TRBJ2-7; the D gene is possibly TRBD2 (6 bases). The V gene's germline CDR1 is SQVTM and CDR2 ANQGSEA. The CDR3 sequence is 12 residues long. V was clipped by 3 bases and J by 4 bases, with 10 bases between them. The DNA of the CDR3 is TGCAGCGTTGAGGGGGGTGGGTACGAGCAGTACTTC. Translated: CSVEGGGYEQYF.

The chain combines TRBV9 with TRBJ2-7, with a weak D call TRBD1 (6 bases). Trimming stripped 1 base from V and 3 bases from J, with 8 bases between. Per the germline V gene, CDR1 is SGDLS and CDR2 is YYNGEE. The CDR3 runs to 13 residues. The CDR3, as DNA: TGTGCCAGCAGCGTATCACAGGGCTACGAGCAGTACTTC. Amino acid sequence: CASSVSQGYEQYF.

The chain couples TRBV30 to TRBJ1-2; 8 bases line up with TRBD1. The CDR3 has 13 residues. The germline gives CDR1 GTSNPN, CDR2 SVGIG (reference sequence). V dropped 3 bases and J dropped 4; count of bases not matched to a gene: 4. CDR3 region: CAWSGQGSYGYTF. The DNA of the CDR3 is TGTGCCTGGAGCGGACAGGGTTCCTATGGCTACACCTTC.

The V call is TRBV28, the J call TRBJ2-1; the D gene is possibly TRBD2 (5 bases). The CDR3 is made up of 15 amino acids. Germline loops: CDR1 MDHEN, CDR2 SYDVKM. V lost 5 bases, J lost 5 bases, and 16 bases lay in between. The CDR3: CASSPPTGKNNEQFF. The CDR3 DNA reads TGTGCCAGCAGTCCCCCAACGGGGAAGAACAATGAGCAGTTCTTC. The full variable domain, completed using reference TRBV28 and TRBJ2-1, is DVKVTQSSRYLVKRTGEKVFLECVQDMDHENMFWYRQDPGLGLRLIYFSYDVKMKEKGDIPEGYSVSREKKERFSLILESASTNQTSMYLCASSPPTGKNNEQFFGPGTRLTVL.

The rearrangement joins TRBV19 to TRBJ2-7; possible D gene TRBD1, 6 bases. Trimming took 4 bases from V and 2 from J, leaving 12 bases between them. This CDR3 region has 14 residues. Per the germline V gene, CDR1 is LNHDA and CDR2 is SQIVND (reference sequence). The CDR3 loop reads CASSTPGQPYEQYF. DNA for the CDR3: TGTGCCAGTAGTACACCCGGACAGCCCTACGAGCAGTACTTC.

The chain uses TRBV5-1 and TRBJ2-1; 8 bases are shared with TRBD1. Germline values: CDR1 SGHRS, CDR2 YFSETQ. The CDR3 spans 13 residues. Trimming at V came to 4 bases and at J to 7 bases, leaving 4 bases not matched to a gene. The CDR3 coding sequence is TGCGCCAGCAGCCAAAACAGGGGGAATGAGCAGTTCTTC. Translating it yields CASSQNRGNEQFF. Complete variable domain (other parts from reference TRBV5-1 and TRBJ2-1): KAGVTQTPRYLIKTRGQQVTLSCSPISGHRSVSWYQQTPGQGLQFLFEYFSETQRNKGNFPGRFSGRQFSNSRSEMNVSTLELGDSALYLCASSQNRGNEQFFGPGTRLTVL.

The gene calls are TRBV19 and TRBJ1-2, with TRBD1 identical over 11 bases. This CDR3 spans 19 amino acids. Per the germline V gene, CDR1 is LNHDA and CDR2 is SQIVND (reference sequence). Trimming cost V 3 bases and J 7 bases; bases outside gene matches: 19. The CDR3 spells CASSILLGQGAFNLGGYTF. The CDR3 DNA reads as TGTGCCAGTAGTATCCTCCTTGGACAGGGGGCCTTCAACCTGGGTGGCTACACCTTC.